This passage covers 29 T cell receptor beta chains from one sample sequenced in a study of blood T cell repertoires in COVID-19. Clones were read by immunoSEQ multiplex PCR, and TCRdb kept only the in-frame ones, dropping some. The sample carries 150,000 to 200,000 clones, almost 80% recorded once. Sequencing was carried out using peripheral blood. These receptors originate from a man aged 55 to 70 with active or convalescent COVID-19.

The CDR3 coding sequence is TGTGCCAGCAGCTTAGCCCTTGAGCGGGAGGGCCCCACGGATACGCAGTATTTT. Its translation is CASSLALEREGPTDTQYF. The chain links TRBV7-9 to TRBJ2-3; 10 positions agree with TRBD2. J lost 6 bases, V lost 0 bases, and 12 bases had no gene match. This CDR3 region has 18 residues. Germline CDR1 SEHNR, CDR2 FQNEAQ (reference sequence). The full variable domain, in which reference TRBV7-9 and TRBJ2-3 provide the parts outside the CDR3, is DTGVSQNPRHKITKRGQNVTFRCDPISEHNRLYWYRQTLGQGPEFLTYFQNEAQLEKSRLLSDRFSAERPKGSFSTLEIQRTEQGDSAMYLCASSLALEREGPTDTQYFGPGTRLTVL.

V usage is TRBV28 and J usage is TRBJ2-1; 8 bases fit TRBD2. This CDR3 is built from 18 residues. The germline V gene has CDR1 MDHEN and CDR2 SYDVKM. V was pared by 5 bases and J by 4 bases, with 16 bases of the junction left unmatched. This CDR3 is CASSGGLALEFLYNEQFF. CDR3 nucleotides: TGTGCCAGCAGTGGCGGACTAGCTCTGGAATTCTTATACAATGAGCAGTTCTTC.

The chain joins TRBV20-1 to TRBJ2-1, with D possibly TRBD2 on 6 matching bases. Germline V CDR1 and CDR2: DFQATT, SNEGSKA (reference sequence). V lost 3 bases and J 4 bases, leaving 10 bases between the germline ends. The CDR3 is 13 residues long. CDR3: CSASVAVYNEQFF. Here the CDR3 DNA reads TGCAGTGCTAGTGTAGCGGTATACAATGAGCAGTTCTTC.

J is TRBJ1-1 and V is TRBV7-9; D unclear. Germline CDR1 and CDR2: SEHNR and FQNEAQ (reference sequence). Trimming cost V 3 bases and J 4 bases, with 12 bases left between them. The CDR3 runs 14 residues. The CDR3 sequence is CASSLGNEATEAFF. In DNA form, the CDR3 reads TGTGCCAGCAGCTTGGGTAATGAGGCCACTGAAGCTTTCTTT.

The rearrangement uses TRBV24-1 and TRBJ2-3, with a weak D call TRBD1 (6 bases). The V and J ends lost 3 bases and 3 bases respectively, with 15 bases between them. The CDR3 extends over 16 amino acids. Germline V gives CDR1 KGHDR, CDR2 SFDVKD. This CDR3 is CATSDPHRDITDTQYF. DNA for the CDR3: TGTGCCACCAGTGATCCCCACCGGGACATTACAGATACGCAGTATTTT.

CDR3 bases: TGCAGCGTCCGACAGGCCGCGACAGATACGCAGTATTTT. Protein sequence: CSVRQAATDTQYF. The chain joins TRBV29-1 to TRBJ2-3; weak D call: TRBD1 (6 bases). Germline values: CDR1 SQVTM, CDR2 ANQGSEA. CDR3 length: 13 residues. The V end was cut by 6 bases, the J end by 3 bases, with 13 bases between.

V gene TRBV11-3 combines with J gene TRBJ2-6; 8 bases map to TRBD1. V was pared by 4 bases and J by 2 bases, with 16 bases of the junction left unmatched. There are 20 residues in the CDR3. Germline assignment: CDR1 SGHNT and CDR2 YENEEA. The CDR3 DNA sequence: TGTGCCAGCAGCTCCCGGGGACAGGCACCCGCCCGAACTGGGGCCAACGTCCTGACTTTC. Its protein is CASSSRGQAPARTGANVLTF.

The chain combines TRBV19 with TRBJ2-5, with D perhaps matching TRBD2 (8 bases). The CDR3 is 17 amino acids. Germline values: CDR1 LNHDA, CDR2 SQIVND (reference sequence). V was shortened by 3 bases and J by 5 bases, with 22 bases between the two germline ends. The DNA of the CDR3 is TGTGCCAGTAGTATCGGGTCGGGAGGGGGCGAGATGGAGACCCAGTACTTC. This gives the protein CASSIGSGGGEMETQYF. Combining the CDR3 with reference TRBV19 and TRBJ2-5 gives the whole variable domain DGGITQSPKYLFRKEGQNVTLSCEQNLNHDAMYWYRQDPGQGLRLIYYSQIVNDFQKGDIAEGYSVSREKKESFPLTVTSAQKNPTAFYLCASSIGSGGGEMETQYFGPGTRLLVL.

V usage is TRBV19 and J usage is TRBJ2-2; 8 bases map to TRBD1. Germline assignment: CDR1 LNHDA and CDR2 SQIVND (reference sequence). Trimming at V came to 8 bases and at J to 2 bases, leaving 4 bases not matched to a gene. The CDR3 runs 14 residues. DNA for the CDR3: TGTGCCAGTGAGACAGGGGCCAACACCGGGGAGCTGTTTTTT. Its translation: CASETGANTGELFF.

This chain uses TRBV14 with TRBJ2-1; 8 bases are a match to TRBD2. The germline V gene has CDR1 SGHDN and CDR2 FVKESK. V was clipped by 5 bases and J by 15 bases; unmatched bases: 9. CDR3 size: 12 residues. The CDR3 nucleotides are TGTGCCAGCAGCTCGGGGGGGACAAGAACGTTCTTC. Its translation is CASSSGGTRTFF.

The chain uses TRBV5-6 and TRBJ2-2; D is perhaps TRBD2 (5 bases). V dropped 4 bases and J dropped 6 bases, with 13 bases sitting between them. The CDR3 totals 14 residues. The germline V gene encodes CDR1 SGHDT and CDR2 YYEEEE. CDR3 in amino acids: CASSPRRWSGELFF. Here the CDR3 DNA reads TGTGCCAGCAGCCCGAGGAGGTGGTCCGGGGAGCTGTTTTTT.

V gene TRBV7-2 combines with J gene TRBJ1-5, with TRBD1 identical over 12 bases. The germline gives CDR1 SGHTA, CDR2 FQGNSA. The CDR3 has 17 residues. The junction had 11 bases not matched to a gene; V was cut back by 6 bases and J by 5 bases. The CDR3 bases are TGTGCCAGCAGTCCCCCCCGGGACAGGGGGCCCGATCAGCCCCAGCATTTT. Amino acid sequence: CASSPPRDRGPDQPQHF. The whole variable domain, filled in from reference TRBV7-2 and TRBJ1-5, reads GAGVSQSPSNKVTEKGKDVELRCDPISGHTALYWYRQSLGQGLEFLIYFQGNSAPDKSGLPSDRFSAERTGGSVSTLTIQRTQQEDSAVYLCASSPPRDRGPDQPQHFGDGTRLSIL.

The V gene is TRBV5-1, the J gene TRBJ2-1, with D tentatively TRBD1 (5 bases). V gave up 2 bases and J gave up 5 bases, with 17 bases separating them. Germline V gives CDR1 SGHRS, CDR2 YFSETQ. This CDR3 contains 16 residues. This CDR3 is CASSLTGTGLNNEQFF. CDR3 DNA sequence: TGCGCCAGCAGCTTAACAGGAACAGGTTTGAACAATGAGCAGTTCTTC.

V usage is TRBV21-1 and J usage is TRBJ2-4; the table's D call TRBD2 went unverified against the DNA. TRBV21-1 has pseudogene status. This CDR3 comprises 16 residues. The DNA for the CDR3 is TGTGCCAGCGGTTCAGGGACTAGCGGGAGCAAAGACATTCAGTACTTC. Its translation: CASGSGTSGSKDIQYF.

The chain combines TRBV5-1 with TRBJ1-1, with unresolved D. Germline CDR1 SGHRS, CDR2 YFSETQ. The CDR3 runs to 15 residues. V was clipped by 0 bases and J by 3 bases, with 12 bases between them. CDR3 DNA sequence: TGCGCCAGCAGCTTGGCTCCTAACGGGGACACTGAAGCTTTCTTT. Translating it yields CASSLAPNGDTEAFF.

Here the CDR3 reads CASSPISGSGGTDTQYF. The CDR3 DNA sequence: TGTGCCAGCTCACCAATTAGCGGGAGTGGGGGCACAGATACGCAGTATTTT. The chain joins TRBV18 to TRBJ2-3, with TRBD2 matching over 9 bases. The CDR3 length is 17 residues. Trimming took 2 bases from V and 1 from J; bases not matched to a gene: 7. Germline loops: CDR1 KGHSH, CDR2 LQKENI. Supplemented by reference TRBV18 and TRBJ2-3, the full variable domain reads NAGVMQNPRHLVRRRGQEARLRCSPMKGHSHVYWYRQLPEEGLKFMVYLQKENIIDESGMPKERFSAEFPKEGPSILRIQQVVRGDSAAYFCASSPISGSGGTDTQYFGPGTRLTVL.

This chain connects TRBV3-1 (or the pseudogene TRBV3-2) to TRBJ1-2, with a weak D call TRBD1 (5 bases). From germline, CDR1 is LGHDT and CDR2 YNNKEL (reference sequence). The CDR3 runs to 15 residues. V was trimmed by 3 bases and J by 4 bases, leaving 15 bases between them. The CDR3 nucleotides read TGTGCCAGCAGCCAGCCGGCGACGGGGGGCTATGGCTACACCTTC. This encodes CASSQPATGGYGYTF.

The rearrangement uses TRBV27 and TRBJ2-1; TRBD2 might be the D (5 bases). From germline, CDR1 is MNHEY and CDR2 SMNVEV (reference sequence). The CDR3 sequence is 14 residues long. V was trimmed by 5 bases and J by 0 bases, leaving 8 bases between them. This CDR3 is CASSLRGSYNEQFF. CDR3 nucleotides: TGTGCCAGCAGTCTCCGGGGCTCCTACAATGAGCAGTTCTTC.

The chain recombines TRBV5-6 with TRBJ1-1, with D uncertain. The CDR3 is made up of 14 amino acids. V was trimmed by 0 bases and J by 1 base, leaving 7 bases between them. In germline, CDR1 is SGHDT, CDR2 YYEEEE. The CDR3 reads CASSLAPGNTEAFF. As DNA, the CDR3 is TGTGCCAGCAGCTTGGCCCCGGGGAACACTGAAGCTTTCTTT.

A word on this clone: Distinct nucleotide sequences in the sample also encode this CDR3. The V gene is TRBV19, the J gene TRBJ2-6, with D possibly TRBD1 on 5 matching bases. Germline loops: CDR1 LNHDA, CDR2 SQIVND (reference sequence). The CDR3 consists of 14 residues. V lost 5 bases and J lost 2, with 7 bases in between. The chain's CDR3 is CASSPRAGANVLTF. The DNA of the CDR3 is TGTGCCAGTAGTCCCAGGGCTGGGGCCAACGTCCTGACTTTC.

This chain joins TRBV4-1 and TRBJ2-1; 7 nucleotides line up with TRBD1. CDR1 is MGHRA, CDR2 YSYEKL, per germline. V was pared by 1 base and J by 6 bases, with 15 bases of the junction left unmatched. The CDR3 spans 18 residues. CDR3 sequence reads: CASSQAGGDRVGVNEQFF. The CDR3 DNA is TGCGCCAGCAGCCAAGCAGGGGGAGACAGGGTAGGGGTCAATGAGCAGTTCTTC.

This rearrangement joins TRBV6-2 or TRBV6-3 to TRBJ1-2; D perhaps matches TRBD1 (6 bases). Trimming removed 0 bases at V and 8 bases at J, with 13 bases between. Germline V gene lookup returns CDR1 MNHEY and CDR2 SVGEGT. This CDR3 is built from 14 residues. In DNA form, the CDR3 reads TGTGCCAGCAGTTACTCGACTGGACAGAACGGCTACACCTTC. Residues: CASSYSTGQNGYTF.

The V gene is TRBV7-2, the J gene TRBJ1-5; D is perhaps TRBD1 (5 bases). Germline V gene data show CDR1 as SGHTA and CDR2 as FQGNSA. The CDR3 consists of 15 residues. V shed 2 bases and J shed 2 bases, with 10 bases lying between them. The CDR3 region is CASSLLIQGNQPQHF. Written as DNA, the CDR3 is TGTGCCAGCAGCTTATTGATACAGGGCAATCAGCCCCAGCATTTT.

In nucleotides, the CDR3 is TGTGCCAGCTCACCACGACAGGAGCAGTACTTC. Protein product: CASSPRQEQYF. This sequence joins TRBV18 and TRBJ2-7; possibly TRBD1 for D (5 bases). The germline CDR1 and CDR2 sequences are KGHSH and LQKENI. The length of the CDR3 is 11 residues. Trimming shortened V by 1 base and J by 7 bases, and 5 bases separated the two germline ends.

V and J are TRBV7-8 and TRBJ2-7; maybe TRBD2 (5 bases). This CDR3 is 14 amino acids long. Germline CDR1 SGHVS, CDR2 FQNEAQ. The V gene lost 5 bases and the J gene lost 0 bases, with 11 bases spanning the gap. DNA for the CDR3: TGTGCCAGCAGCCCTCAGCGGAGCTCCTACGAGCAGTACTTC. Amino acids: CASSPQRSSYEQYF. Complete variable domain (other parts from reference TRBV7-8 and TRBJ2-7): GAGVSQSPRYKVAKRGQDVALRCDPISGHVSLFWYQQALGQGPEFLTYFQNEAQLDKSGLPSDRFFAERPEGSVSTLKIQRTQQEDSAVYLCASSPQRSSYEQYFGPGTRLTVT.

A note on this clone: Within the sample, other DNA sequences also encode this same CDR3. The rearrangement joins TRBV6-5 to TRBJ2-7, with 11 bases matching TRBD1. The CDR3 length is 15 residues. Germline V gene lookup returns CDR1 MNHEY and CDR2 SVGAGI. J lost 4 bases, V lost 2 bases, and 4 bases had no gene match. The CDR3 spells CASSYSGTGGYEQYF. CDR3 sequence (DNA): TGTGCCAGCAGTTACAGCGGGACAGGGGGATACGAGCAGTACTTC.

The chain uses TRBV3-1 (or the pseudogene TRBV3-2) and TRBJ2-7; D is ambiguous. CDR1 and CDR2 (germline): LGHDT, YNNKEL (reference sequence). CDR3 length: 13 amino acids. With 4 bases removed from V and 2 bases from J, the gap between germline ends came to 9 bases. The CDR3 coding sequence is TGTGCCAGCAGCCGCACAGCAGCCTACGAGCAGTACTTC. It translates to CASSRTAAYEQYF.

The chain joins TRBV7-2 to TRBJ2-2; 7 positions agree with TRBD2. V shed 4 bases and J 0 bases; nucleotides not matched to a gene: 5. Germline V gives CDR1 SGHTA, CDR2 FQGNSA. The length of the CDR3 is 16 residues. The CDR3 spells CASSSLAGANTGELFF. The CDR3 bases are TGTGCCAGCAGCTCTTTAGCGGGCGCGAACACCGGGGAGCTGTTTTTT. The full variable domain, rest sourced from reference TRBV7-2 and TRBJ2-2, is GAGVSQSPSNKVTEKGKDVELRCDPISGHTALYWYRQSLGQGLEFLIYFQGNSAPDKSGLPSDRFSAERTGGSVSTLTIQRTQQEDSAVYLCASSSLAGANTGELFFGEGSRLTVL.

The table lists this clone with a few counts. The V and J genes are TRBV18 and TRBJ2-5; 10 positions match TRBD2. The V gene's germline CDR1 is KGHSH and CDR2 LQKENI. V shed 2 bases and J 7 bases; nucleotides not matched to a gene: 10. The CDR3 has 16 amino acids. The CDR3 reads CASSPETSGPDGTQYF. In nucleotides, the CDR3 is TGTGCCAGCTCACCAGAGACTAGCGGGCCAGACGGGACCCAGTACTTC. Using reference TRBV18 and TRBJ2-5 for the parts outside the CDR3, the full variable domain is NAGVMQNPRHLVRRRGQEARLRCSPMKGHSHVYWYRQLPEEGLKFMVYLQKENIIDESGMPKERFSAEFPKEGPSILRIQQVVRGDSAAYFCASSPETSGPDGTQYFGPGTRLLVL.